This T cell receptor (beta chain) was sequenced during a study of shared clonotypes between healthy human individuals. Study results and caveats: Donor clonotype sharing was expected to depend on sequencing depth. Clonotype sharing across a few donors was observed for 4% to 5.5% of naive CD4 clonotypes. Generation probabilities of non-shared clonotypes were lower (relative to those shared by all four donors).

A word on this clone: The antigen remains undetermined.

Naivety among CD8 cells was defined by CD45RO negativity and positive CCR7 selection, thereby excluding terminally differentiated effector memory CD45RA+ cells. Trimming pared 5 bases from V and 8 bases from J, leaving 21 bases between. CDR1 is PRHDT, CDR2 FYEKMQ, per germline (reference sequence). The CDR3 length is 15 residues. Libraries were prepared by immunoSEQ multiplex PCR; TCRdb keeps only in-frame clonotypes and omits some of them. Counted here are some 2 million clones, approximately 94% occurring once; the ten biggest clones make up under 1.5%. The rearrangement uses TRBV13 and TRBJ1-2, with D unclear. The sequenced sample was naive CD8+ T cells sorted from blood. The clonotype originates from a man aged 18 to 29 in good health. CDR3 residues: CASSPDRSTDDGYTF. For the CDR3, the DNA is TGTGCCAGCAGCCCCGATAGGTCGACGGACGACGGCTACACCTTC.